The 8 T cell receptor beta chains given below trace back to one sample, sequenced in a study of blood T cell repertoires in COVID-19. Sequenced by immunoSEQ multiplex PCR; TCRdb stores in-frame clones only, minus some. In the table there are about 280,000 clones, nearly 90% of which are singletons. The sequencing input was PBMCs or T cells enriched from blood (not recorded which). The source of these receptors is a woman under 30 with acute COVID-19.

This clone was counted once. This chain's CDR3 is CASSRGGQPQHF. In DNA form, the CDR3 reads TGTGCCAGCAGCCGCGGTGGTCAGCCCCAGCATTTT. This chain links TRBV3-1 (or the pseudogene TRBV3-2) with TRBJ1-5; D is uncertain. The CDR3 contains 12 residues. The germline V gene encodes CDR1 LGHDT and CDR2 YNNKEL (reference sequence). Deletions cut 4 bases from V and 6 bases from J, with 7 bases between.

V is TRBV7-8 and J is TRBJ1-6; a weak D match, TRBD1 (5 bases). Trimming shortened V by 5 bases and J by 7 bases, and 15 bases separated the two germline ends. The CDR3 contains 15 residues. CDR1 is SGHVS, CDR2 FQNEAQ, per germline. The CDR3 loop reads CASSEITGGNSPLHF. CDR3 sequence (DNA): TGTGCCAGCAGCGAAATAACAGGAGGGAATTCACCCCTCCACTTT.

The chain carries TRBV19 and TRBJ2-1, with 14 bases matching TRBD2. The CDR3 totals 16 residues. Germline loops: CDR1 LNHDA, CDR2 SQIVND (reference sequence). After removal of 6 bases from V and 1 base from J, the junction contained 2 bases not matched to a gene. The CDR3 protein is CASSGTSGSSYNEQFF. CDR3 nucleotide sequence: TGTGCCAGTAGCGGGACTAGCGGGAGTTCCTACAATGAGCAGTTCTTC.

This clone was counted a single time. V usage is TRBV15 and J usage is TRBJ1-4, with D possibly matching TRBD1 (6 bases). V was trimmed by 6 bases and J by 0 bases, leaving 11 bases between them. The CDR3 covers 15 residues. Germline V lookup: CDR1 LNHNV, CDR2 YYDKDF (reference sequence). The CDR3 spells CATRRTASTNEKLFF. CDR3 in DNA: TGTGCCACCAGAAGGACAGCCTCAACTAATGAAAAACTGTTTTTT.

The chain employs TRBV28 and TRBJ1-1; D might be TRBD1 (5 bases). V was shortened by 5 bases and J by 5 bases, with 18 bases between the two germline ends. The CDR3 spans 15 residues. Germline CDR1 reads MDHEN; CDR2 reads SYDVKM. The CDR3 DNA follows: TGTGCCAGCAGTCTCCCCGGGCAGGGAGGTACTGAAGCTTTCTTT. It translates to CASSLPGQGGTEAFF.

The chain employs TRBV5-5 and TRBJ1-1; D gene uncertain. The ends were cut back, 4 bases at V and 0 bases at J, with 13 bases in the middle. Germline CDR1 reads SGHKS; CDR2 reads YYEKEE (reference sequence). This CDR3 region has 15 residues. The CDR3 bases are TGTGCCAGCAGCCAATTGACACTTATGAACACTGAAGCTTTCTTT. This encodes CASSQLTLMNTEAFF.

This chain connects TRBV28 to TRBJ1-3; no firm D call. The CDR3 has 14 residues. Trimming removed 2 bases at V and 4 bases at J, with 9 bases between. Germline V gives CDR1 MDHEN, CDR2 SYDVKM. CDR3 coding DNA: TGTGCCAGCAGTTTAGGACTTGCGGGAAACACCATATATTTT. Protein: CASSLGLAGNTIYF.

CDR3 nucleotides: TGTGCCAGCAGCCAAGATCTGGTCCCTAGTGGGAGGACAGATACGCAGTATTTT. It encodes CASSQDLVPSGRTDTQYF. The chain employs TRBV3-1 (or the pseudogene TRBV3-2) and TRBJ2-3; tentative D call: TRBD2 (6 bases). V gave up 0 bases and J gave up 3 bases, with 19 bases separating them. The germline gives CDR1 LGHDT, CDR2 YNNKEL (reference sequence). The CDR3 runs to 18 residues.